A selection of T cell receptor beta chains follows, all from one sample in a study of cytomegalovirus exposure and HLA in healthy donors. The assay was immunoSEQ multiplex PCR, and TCRdb's table has in-frame clones only and misses some. The sample consists of about 200,000 clones, 80% to 85% of them appearing once. The sample comprised PBMCs. Receptors were obtained from a woman in her forties in good health and CMV-seronegative. Both conserved end residues are part of each CDR3. D genes are given only for firm matches. Only some rows state a clone size, as once, few, many or a class for expanded clones.

>TRBV2|TRBD1|NA|TRBJ1-1
TGTGCCAGCAGGACACGGAAAGGGACAGGAATTCGGAACACTGAAGCTTTCTTT
CASRTRKGTGIRNTEAFF
>TRBV13|TRBD2|once|TRBJ2-7
TGTGCCAGCAGCCCATCGTCCTTGCGGGGGTACTCTGGGGAGCAGTACTTC
CASSPSSLRGYSGEQYF
>TRBV27|TRBD2|NA|TRBJ2-1
TGTGCCAGCAGTTTAATCCTAGCGGGAGGTGAGCAGTTCTTC
CASSLILAGGEQFF
>TRBV7-7|NA|NA|TRBJ2-1
TGTGCCAGCAGCTTAGCGGCGGGCCACTACAATGAGCAGTTCTTC
CASSLAAGHYNEQFF
>TRBV7-9|TRBD2|NA|TRBJ2-3
TGTGCCAGCGTTTGGCTAGCGGATAGCACAGATACGCAGTATTTT
CASVWLADSTDTQYF
>TRBV19|NA|NA|TRBJ1-1
TGTGCCAGTAGTATAGTTGAAACGGGGGGTACTGAAGCTTTCTTT
CASSIVETGGTEAFF
>TRBV5-1|NA|NA|TRBJ1-3
TGCGCCAGCAGCTTGGTTGGGGGCACTGGAAACACCATATATTTT
CASSLVGGTGNTIYF
>TRBV5-1|TRBD1|NA|TRBJ2-5
TGCGCCAGCAGCTTGGCCCCAGGGGACAGGGGTCTGGAGGAGACCCAGTACTTC
CASSLAPGDRGLEETQYF
>TRBV2|TRBD2|NA|TRBJ2-7
TGTGCCAGCAGGCCCACTAGCGGGAGCTACGAGCAGTACTTC
CASRPTSGSYEQYF
>TRBV5-1|NA|NA|TRBJ2-7
TGCGCCAGCAGCTCCACAGGGTCAGGTGAGCAGTACTTC
CASSSTGSGEQYF
>TRBV6-5|NA|NA|TRBJ1-2
TGTGCCAGCAGTTCCCCCAGTGGCTACACCTTC
CASSSPSGYTF
>TRBV10-3|NA|NA|TRBJ2-5
TGTGCCAGCTCGACTGGAGCCGAACAAGAGACCCAGTACTTC
CASSTGAEQETQYF
>TRBV28|TRBD1|NA|TRBJ2-2
TGTGCCAGCAGTCCCCCTGATTGGCAGGGGGCGAGCGGGGAGCTGTTTTTT
CASSPPDWQGASGELFF
>TRBV4-2|TRBD1|few|TRBJ1-2
TGTGCCAGCAGCCAAACAGGGGGCGACTATGGCTACACCTTC
CASSQTGGDYGYTF
>TRBV5-4|NA|NA|TRBJ1-4
TGTGCCAGCAGCCCCTCCGGGGGGCGCCGATCCGGGGAAAAACTGTTTTTT
CASSPSGGRRSGEKLFF
>TRBV5-6|TRBD2|NA|TRBJ2-7
TGTGCCAGCAGCTTGACTAGCGGTAAGCACGAGCAGTACTTC
CASSLTSGKHEQYF
>TRBV19|TRBD1|NA|TRBJ1-2
TGTGCCAGTAGCCAGGGACAGGGGGCATATGGCTACACCTTC
CASSQGQGAYGYTF
>TRBV5-1|TRBD1|NA|TRBJ2-6
TGCGCCAGCAGCTTTACAGGGGATGGGGCCCTGACCTCTGGGGCCAACGTCCTGACTTTC
CASSFTGDGALTSGANVLTF
>TRBV25-1|TRBD1|NA|TRBJ1-2
TGTGCCAGCAGTAGGGGACAGGGGTGGGACTATGGCTACACCTTC
CASSRGQGWDYGYTF
>TRBV28|TRBD2|NA|TRBJ2-1
TGTGCCAGCAGTTCCTACGCCCAACTAGCGGGAGTGCGGAATGAGCAGTTCTTC
CASSSYAQLAGVRNEQFF
>TRBV2|TRBD1|once|TRBJ1-4
TGTGCCAGCAGTGAGGGAGTCGGACAGGGGAATGAAAAACTGTTTTTT
CASSEGVGQGNEKLFF
>TRBV5-1|NA|NA|TRBJ1-5
TGCGCCAGCAGCTTAACAGGTACCAATCAGCCCCAGCATTTT
CASSLTGTNQPQHF
>TRBV7-2|NA|NA|TRBJ2-3
TGTGCCAGCAGCTTACGTCGGAGCACAGATACGCAGTATTTT
CASSLRRSTDTQYF
>TRBV7-9|TRBD2|NA|TRBJ2-1
TGTGCCAGCTCCCTTAGCGGGGCCTACAATGAGCAGTTCTTC
CASSLSGAYNEQFF
>TRBV7-7|NA|once|TRBJ2-7
TGTGCCAGCAGCACCGGACTGTCGGAGGGAGAGCAGTACTTC
CASSTGLSEGEQYF
>TRBV14|NA|NA|TRBJ1-2
TGTGCCAGCAACCATGCCCGGGGGAGCGGCTACACCTTC
CASNHARGSGYTF
>TRBV2|TRBD2|NA|TRBJ2-7
TGTGCCAGCAGCCGCGGGACTAGCGGAGTTTACGAGCAGTACTTC
CASSRGTSGVYEQYF
>TRBV12-5|NA|once|TRBJ1-1
TGTGCTAGTGGTTTAGGGGCTGAAGCTTTCTTT
CASGLGAEAFF
>TRBV5-1|TRBD1|NA|TRBJ2-1
TGCGCCAGCAGTTCCGGGACAGGGCCGAACAATGAGCAGTTCTTC
CASSSGTGPNNEQFF
>TRBV13|NA|once|TRBJ2-3
TGTGCCAGCAGCACCCAGACTAGTGTAGCAGATACGCAGTATTTT
CASSTQTSVADTQYF
>TRBV29-1|TRBD2|NA|TRBJ2-1
TGCAGCGTGGGGTTGGGAGGACTAGCCTACAATGAGCAGTTCTTC
CSVGLGGLAYNEQFF
>TRBV7-6|NA|NA|TRBJ1-4
TGTGCCAGCAGCACATCGGGACACTCAACTAATGAAAAACTGTTTTTT
CASSTSGHSTNEKLFF
>TRBV6-5|TRBD1|NA|TRBJ2-7
TGTGCCAGCAGTTACGGGACAGGGACTTACGAGCAGTACTTC
CASSYGTGTYEQYF
>TRBV10-3|TRBD1|NA|TRBJ1-5
TGTGCCATCAGCCCAGGGACAGGGGGCAATCAGCCCCAGCATTTT
CAISPGTGGNQPQHF
>TRBV6-6|TRBD1|few|TRBJ1-5
TGTGCCAGCAGACGGGGACAGGGGGATCCGGGATCCCAGCATTTT
CASRRGQGDPGSQHF
>TRBV10-1|TRBD2|NA|TRBJ2-7
TGCGCCAGCAGTCGCCAAGCGGGAGGTCACGAGCAGTACTTC
CASSRQAGGHEQYF
>TRBV19|TRBD1|NA|TRBJ1-4
TGTGCCAGTAGTGCCCAACAGGGGAGCTCTAATGAAAAACTGTTTTTT
CASSAQQGSSNEKLFF
>TRBV7-2|TRBD1|NA|TRBJ2-1
TGTGCCAGCAGCCGGGACAGCAGCTCCTACAATGAGCAGTTCTTC
CASSRDSSSYNEQFF
>TRBV5-5|NA|NA|TRBJ1-3
TGTGCCAGCAGCTTGGGAGGTTTCGGAAACACCATATATTTT
CASSLGGFGNTIYF
>TRBV7-2|TRBD1|few|TRBJ1-5
TGTGCCAGCAGCTTAGGCTTAGGGGGCCAGCCCCAGCATTTT
CASSLGLGGQPQHF
>TRBV19|TRBD1|NA|TRBJ1-1
TGTGCCAGTAGTGTTGGACAGGGGACAACGAACACTGAAGCTTTCTTT
CASSVGQGTTNTEAFF
>TRBV9|TRBD2|NA|TRBJ2-6
TGTGCCAGCAGTTTAGGGGAGGGTAGCTCTGGGGCCAACGTCCTGACTTTC
CASSLGEGSSGANVLTF
>TRBV19|NA|few|TRBJ2-1
TGTGCCAGTAGTATGGGACTCGGCAGGGCTAATGAGCAGTTCTTC
CASSMGLGRANEQFF
>TRBV18|NA|NA|TRBJ2-3
TGTGCCAGCTCACCGGGGCCATTCACAGATACGCAGTATTTT
CASSPGPFTDTQYF